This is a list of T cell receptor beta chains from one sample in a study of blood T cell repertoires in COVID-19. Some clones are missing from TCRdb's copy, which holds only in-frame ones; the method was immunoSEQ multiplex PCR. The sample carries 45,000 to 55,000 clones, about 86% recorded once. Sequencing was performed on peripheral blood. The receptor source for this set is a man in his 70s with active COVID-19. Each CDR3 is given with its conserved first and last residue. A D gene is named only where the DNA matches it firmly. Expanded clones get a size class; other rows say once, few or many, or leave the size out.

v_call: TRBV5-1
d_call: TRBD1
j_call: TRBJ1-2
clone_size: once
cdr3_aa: CASSTDRVHGYTF
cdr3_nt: TGCGCCAGCAGCACGGACAGGGTACATGGCTACACCTTC

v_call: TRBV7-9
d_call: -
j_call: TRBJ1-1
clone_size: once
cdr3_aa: CASSFIDTEAFF
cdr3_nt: TGTGCCAGCAGCTTTATAGACACTGAAGCTTTCTTT

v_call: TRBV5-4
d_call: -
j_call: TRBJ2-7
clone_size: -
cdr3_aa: CASSLEVQGYEQYF
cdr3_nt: TGTGCCAGCAGCTTGGAGGTACAGGGCTACGAGCAGTACTTC

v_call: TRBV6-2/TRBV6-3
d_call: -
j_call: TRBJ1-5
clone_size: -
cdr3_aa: CASRPRQANQPQHF
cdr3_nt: TGTGCCAGCAGACCTCGACAGGCCAATCAGCCCCAGCATTTT

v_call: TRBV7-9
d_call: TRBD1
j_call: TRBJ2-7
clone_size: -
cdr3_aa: CASSLGGQSYEQYF
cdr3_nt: TGTGCCAGCAGCTTAGGGGGACAGTCCTACGAGCAGTACTTC

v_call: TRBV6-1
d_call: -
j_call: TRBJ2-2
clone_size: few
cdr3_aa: CASSDPLAGELFF
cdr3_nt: TGTGCCAGCAGTGACCCACTAGCCGGGGAGCTGTTTTTT

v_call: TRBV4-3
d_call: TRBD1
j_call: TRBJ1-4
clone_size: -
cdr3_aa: CASSQGQGFTNEKLFF
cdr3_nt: TGCGCCAGCAGCCAAGGACAGGGGTTCACTAATGAAAAACTGTTTTTT

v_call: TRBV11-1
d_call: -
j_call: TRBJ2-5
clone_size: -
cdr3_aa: CASSPTGAQETQYF
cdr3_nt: TGTGCCAGCAGCCCGACAGGCGCTCAAGAGACCCAGTACTTC

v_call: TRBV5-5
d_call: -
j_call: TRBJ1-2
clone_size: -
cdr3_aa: CASSPGGYGYTF
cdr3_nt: TGTGCCAGCAGCCCCGGCGGGTATGGCTACACCTTC

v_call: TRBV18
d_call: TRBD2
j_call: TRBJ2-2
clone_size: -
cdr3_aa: CASSLFETSGGGELFF
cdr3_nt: TGTGCCAGCTCACTCTTCGAGACTAGCGGCGGCGGGGAGCTGTTTTTT

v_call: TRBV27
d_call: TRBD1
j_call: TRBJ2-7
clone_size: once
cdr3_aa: CASSLAGQGTYEQYF
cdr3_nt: TGTGCCAGCAGTTTAGCGGGACAGGGTACCTACGAGCAGTACTTC

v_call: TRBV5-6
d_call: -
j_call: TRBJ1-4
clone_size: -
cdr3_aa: CASSLVGATNEKLFF
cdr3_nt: TGTGCCAGCAGCTTGGTCGGGGCAACTAATGAAAAACTGTTTTTT

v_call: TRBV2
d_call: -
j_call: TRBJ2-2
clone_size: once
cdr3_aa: CASSVEKGTNTGELFF
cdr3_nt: TGTGCCAGCAGTGTAGAAAAGGGGACGAACACCGGGGAGCTGTTTTTT

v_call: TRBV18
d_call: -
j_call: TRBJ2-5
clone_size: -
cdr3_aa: CASSPPVTIQETQYF
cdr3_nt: TGTGCCAGCTCACCACCTGTAACTATCCAAGAGACCCAGTACTTC

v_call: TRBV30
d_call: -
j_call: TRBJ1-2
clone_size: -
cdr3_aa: CAWSERLTKGFSYTF
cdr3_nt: TGTGCCTGGAGCGAGCGGCTGACTAAAGGGTTTAGCTACACCTTC

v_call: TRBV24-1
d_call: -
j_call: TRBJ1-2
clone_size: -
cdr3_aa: CATSDSGTRYGYTF
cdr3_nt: TGTGCCACCAGTGATTCCGGGACACGCTATGGCTACACCTTC

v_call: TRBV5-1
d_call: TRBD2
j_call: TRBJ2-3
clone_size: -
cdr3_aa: CASRETSSTDTQYF
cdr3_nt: TGCGCCAGCAGGGAGACTAGCAGCACAGATACGCAGTATTTT

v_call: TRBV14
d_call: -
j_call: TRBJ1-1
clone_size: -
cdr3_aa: CASSLGVTEAFF
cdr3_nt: TGTGCCAGCAGCCTAGGGGTCACTGAAGCTTTCTTT

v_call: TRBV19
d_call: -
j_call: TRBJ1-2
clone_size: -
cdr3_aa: CASSLSGSNYGYTF
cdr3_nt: TGTGCCAGTAGTCTGTCCGGGAGCAACTATGGCTACACCTTC

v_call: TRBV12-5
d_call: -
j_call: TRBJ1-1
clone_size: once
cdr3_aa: CASGWEGTEAFF
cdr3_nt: TGTGCTAGTGGATGGGAGGGCACTGAAGCTTTCTTT

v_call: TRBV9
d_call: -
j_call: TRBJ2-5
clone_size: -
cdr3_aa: CASSPPGDGEKETQYF
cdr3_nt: TGTGCCAGCAGCCCCCCGGGGGACGGGGAAAAAGAGACCCAGTACTTC